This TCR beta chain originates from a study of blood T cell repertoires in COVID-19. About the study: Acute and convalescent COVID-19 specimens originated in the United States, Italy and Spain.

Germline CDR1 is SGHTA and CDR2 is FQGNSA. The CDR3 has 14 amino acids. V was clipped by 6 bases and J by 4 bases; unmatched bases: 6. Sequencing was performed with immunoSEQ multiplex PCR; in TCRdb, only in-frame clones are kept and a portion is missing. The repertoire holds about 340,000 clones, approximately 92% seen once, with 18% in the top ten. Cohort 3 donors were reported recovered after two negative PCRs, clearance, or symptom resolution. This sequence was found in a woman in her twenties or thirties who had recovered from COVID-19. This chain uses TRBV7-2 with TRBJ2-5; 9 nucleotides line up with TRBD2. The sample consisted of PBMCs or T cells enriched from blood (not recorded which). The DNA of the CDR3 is TGTGCCAGCAGAGGCCGGCGGGGGGGAGAGACCCAGTACTTC. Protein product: CASRGRRGGETQYF.